The 30 T cell receptor beta chains below come from one sample, sequenced in a study of blood T cell repertoires in COVID-19. The protocol was immunoSEQ multiplex PCR, while the TCRdb copy is restricted to in-frame clones and leaves out a portion. The profile shows 150,000 or so clones, 65% to 90% of them singletons. The material sequenced was peripheral blood. The receptors stem from a middle-aged woman with COVID-19, enrolled during active disease.

The V and J genes are TRBV23-1 and TRBJ2-5, with 7 bases matching TRBD1. TRBV23-1 is an ORF for which the function is uncertain. Unmatched junction bases numbered 16, after V lost 7 bases and J lost 5 bases. The CDR3 runs 16 residues. CDR3 nucleotide sequence: TGCGCCAGCACCCCTGAGAGACAGGGATTAGAGGAGACCCAGTACTTC. Its protein is CASTPERQGLEETQYF.

The chain joins TRBV4-1 to TRBJ2-1, with 10 positions matching TRBD2. Germline V lookup: CDR1 MGHRA, CDR2 YSYEKL. This CDR3 contains 17 residues. V lost 1 base to trimming and J lost 2 bases; unmatched junction nucleotides: 5. CDR3 coding DNA: TGCGCCAGCAGCCAAGGCCGAAGCGGGGGGGCCTACAATGAGCAGTTCTTC. This encodes CASSQGRSGGAYNEQFF.

This clone was seen only once. The V gene is TRBV20-1, the J gene TRBJ2-1; D ambiguous. Germline assignment: CDR1 DFQATT and CDR2 SNEGSKA (reference sequence). The CDR3 loop spans 11 amino acids. V lost 6 bases and J lost 9, with 12 bases in between. The CDR3 nucleotides are TGCAGTGCCGAGGAGATCGGTGAGCAGTTCTTC. Encoded protein: CSAEEIGEQFF.

The rearrangement joins TRBV28 to TRBJ2-4, with TRBD1 matching 9 bases. V lost 7 bases to trimming and J lost 9 bases; unmatched junction nucleotides: 7. Germline V gene lookup returns CDR1 MDHEN and CDR2 SYDVKM. The CDR3 runs to 13 residues. The CDR3 here is CASTGTGFGIQYF. The CDR3 region has the DNA TGTGCCAGCACCGGGACAGGGTTTGGCATTCAGTACTTC.

This chain links TRBV9 with TRBJ2-2; TRBD1 aligns across 7 bases. Germline V gene lookup returns CDR1 SGDLS and CDR2 YYNGEE. The trim removed 3 bases at V and 6 bases at J, leaving 11 bases unmatched. The CDR3 has 16 amino acids. The CDR3 is CASSARQGRVAGELFF. The DNA of the CDR3 is TGTGCCAGCAGCGCCAGACAGGGTAGAGTCGCCGGGGAGCTGTTTTTT.

This clone was seen just once. CDR3: CASSYSGGTDTQYF. CDR3 coding DNA: TGTGCCAGCAGCTATAGCGGGGGCACAGATACGCAGTATTTT. The genes are TRBV3-1 (or the pseudogene TRBV3-2) and TRBJ2-3, with TRBD2 identical over 8 bases. Germline values: CDR1 LGHDT, CDR2 YNNKEL (reference sequence). V dropped 5 bases and J dropped 1; count of bases not matched to a gene: 2. The CDR3 length is 14 residues.

The chain has TRBV15 and TRBJ1-1, with D uncertain. The CDR3 has 11 residues. V was shortened by 6 bases and J by 8 bases, with 10 bases between the two germline ends. The germline V gene encodes CDR1 LNHNV and CDR2 YYDKDF (reference sequence). The DNA for the CDR3 is TGTGCCACCAGAGTGCGAACCGAAGCTTTCTTT. This translates into CATRVRTEAFF.

The chain carries TRBV3-1 (or the pseudogene TRBV3-2) and TRBJ1-6; a weak D match, TRBD1 (6 bases). The CDR3 extends over 15 amino acids. V lost 1 base to trimming and J lost 7 bases, with 11 bases between them. Germline V gene sequence: CDR1 LGHDT, CDR2 YNNKEL (reference sequence). CDR3 residues: CASSQVRGANSPLHF. In DNA, the CDR3 is TGTGCCAGCAGCCAAGTGCGGGGGGCCAATTCACCCCTCCACTTT.

The V gene is TRBV12-5, the J gene TRBJ2-2; 9 positions match TRBD2. CDR1 LGHNT and CDR2 FRNRAP come from the germline V gene. CDR3 length: 16 residues. V dropped 0 bases and J dropped 3; count of bases not matched to a gene: 2. CDR3 in DNA: TGTGCTAGTGGTTTGGTAGCGGGGGGTTACACCGGGGAGCTGTTTTTT. This translates into CASGLVAGGYTGELFF.

V usage is TRBV2 and J usage is TRBJ1-2; possibly TRBD1 for D (6 bases). With 0 bases removed from V and 7 bases from J, the gap between germline ends came to 12 bases. Germline V CDR1 and CDR2: SNHLY, FYNNEI. The CDR3 extends over 14 amino acids. The CDR3 coding sequence is TGTGCCAGCAGTGAAGCGGCAGGGGCTCGTGGCTACACCTTC. This translates into CASSEAAGARGYTF.

This chain uses TRBV30 with TRBJ2-7; unclear D gene. The V gene lost 1 base and the J gene lost 4 bases, with 11 bases spanning the gap. This CDR3 has 13 amino acids. The germline V gene encodes CDR1 GTSNPN and CDR2 SVGIG (reference sequence). The CDR3 DNA reads TGTGCCTGGAGTGGGCGGATTCAATACGAGCAGTACGTC. This translates into CAWSGRIQYEQYV.

This sequence joins TRBV6-5 and TRBJ2-1; 9 positions agree with TRBD1. The CDR3 extends over 15 amino acids. The J segment lost 3 bases and the V segment lost 7 bases, leaving 7 bases of the junction unmatched. The V gene's germline CDR1 is MNHEY and CDR2 SVGAGI. CDR3 in DNA: TGTGCCAGCATTAAAGACAGGGGGTTCTACAATGAGCAGTTCTTC. It translates to CASIKDRGFYNEQFF.

The gene calls are TRBV2 and TRBJ2-1, with 14 bases matching TRBD2. Unmatched junction bases numbered 9, after V lost 6 bases and J lost 8 bases. In germline, CDR1 is SNHLY, CDR2 FYNNEI. The CDR3 extends over 16 amino acids. The CDR3 is CASSVWTSGRTHEQFF. CDR3 nucleotide sequence: TGTGCCAGCAGCGTCTGGACTAGCGGGAGGACGCATGAGCAGTTCTTC.

This sequence joins TRBV5-1 and TRBJ1-1, with 9 bases identical to TRBD1. The CDR3 runs 17 residues. V trimming: 1 base; J trimming: 7 bases; junction bases outside the gene matches: 14. The V gene's germline CDR1 is SGHRS and CDR2 YFSETQ. CDR3 DNA: TGCGCCAGCAGCTTGCTTTGGGACAGGGTCCTTCAGGGTGAAGCTTTCTTT. Translating gives CASSLLWDRVLQGEAFF.

This clone occurred once. The genes are TRBV14 and TRBJ2-2, with D uncertain. V was trimmed by 0 bases and J by 6 bases, leaving 17 bases between them. Germline loops: CDR1 SGHDN, CDR2 FVKESK. CDR3 length: 17 amino acids. In DNA form, the CDR3 reads TGTGCCAGCAGCCAAGATCGGAGAGCGATGAGTGCCGGGGAGCTGTTTTTT. Its translation is CASSQDRRAMSAGELFF.

The rearrangement links TRBV7-9 to TRBJ1-2; D gene unclear. V lost 6 bases, J lost 8 bases, and 25 bases lay in between. Germline assignment: CDR1 SEHNR and CDR2 FQNEAQ (reference sequence). The CDR3 loop spans 16 amino acids. CDR3 bases: TGTGCCAGCAGTCCCCTTCTTGAGGCGGCCGTGGAAGGCTACACCTTC. Translated: CASSPLLEAAVEGYTF.

The chain has TRBV9 and TRBJ2-2; D not certain. V lost 7 bases to trimming and J lost 1 base, with 8 bases between them. This CDR3 is built from 13 residues. The germline gives CDR1 SGDLS, CDR2 YYNGEE. This chain's CDR3 is CASQERNTGELFF. In DNA, the CDR3 is TGTGCCAGCCAAGAGCGGAACACCGGGGAGCTGTTTTTT.

This clone was counted a single time. The chain links TRBV28 to TRBJ1-6, with 7 bases fitting TRBD1. V gave up 7 bases and J gave up 10 bases; unmatched junction bases: 4. This CDR3 has 12 residues. Per germline, CDR1 MDHEN and CDR2 SYDVKM. CDR3 nucleotides: TGTGCCAGCAAAGACAGGGTCTCACCCCTCCACTTT. Encoded protein: CASKDRVSPLHF.

The chain has TRBV11-2 and TRBJ1-6; D not certain. This CDR3 is 15 amino acids long. The germline gives CDR1 SGHAT, CDR2 FQNNGV. V dropped 5 bases and J dropped 9 bases, with 17 bases sitting between them. CDR3 sequence: CASSPPVGGLSPLHF. CDR3 sequence (DNA): TGTGCCAGCAGCCCCCCAGTAGGTGGGCTTTCACCCCTCCACTTT.

This sequence joins TRBV5-4 and TRBJ2-7, with 7 bases that match TRBD1. The CDR3 runs 16 residues. The V segment lost 2 bases and the J segment 0 bases; nucleotides outside the gene matches: 8. Germline V CDR1 and CDR2: SGHNT, YYREEE (reference sequence). The CDR3 here is CASSFVTGPSSYEQYF. The CDR3 DNA is TGTGCCAGCAGCTTTGTGACAGGGCCCAGCTCCTACGAGCAGTACTTC.

V and J are TRBV5-1 and TRBJ1-2; no firm D call. This CDR3 is built from 14 residues. Trimming shortened V by 2 bases and J by 1 base, and 9 bases separated the two germline ends. The V gene's germline CDR1 is SGHRS and CDR2 YFSETQ. CDR3 coding DNA: TGCGCCAGCAGCTTCCTCGGAGATAACTATGGCTACACCTTC. Protein sequence: CASSFLGDNYGYTF.

This chain uses TRBV5-5 with TRBJ1-2; D unclear. V was cut by 4 bases and J by 8 bases, with 18 bases left in between. In germline, CDR1 is SGHKS, CDR2 YYEKEE (reference sequence). The CDR3 is 14 residues long. The CDR3 loop is CASSQAEGLGGYTF. CDR3 DNA: TGTGCCAGCAGCCAGGCGGAGGGTTTAGGCGGCTACACCTTC.

This clone appeared a few times. The chain is built from TRBV7-3 and TRBJ2-7, with 9 bases lining up with TRBD1. CDR3 length: 18 amino acids. Trimming cost V 1 base and J 5 bases; bases outside gene matches: 15. The germline V gene encodes CDR1 SGHTA and CDR2 FQGTGA. CDR3 sequence (DNA): TGTGCCAGCAGCTTAAGAGGACGAGGGGGGACAGGGATCCACGAGCAGTACTTC. This translates into CASSLRGRGGTGIHEQYF.

The rearrangement uses TRBV4-2 and TRBJ2-6; D remains ambiguous. CDR3 length: 16 residues. V was cut by 3 bases and J by 1 base, with 10 bases left in between. Germline V gene sequence: CDR1 LGHNA, CDR2 YNFKEQ. CDR3 amino acids: CASSHKTVSGANVLTF. The CDR3 DNA follows: TGTGCCAGCAGCCACAAAACAGTATCTGGGGCCAACGTCCTGACTTTC.

The chain recombines TRBV5-1 with TRBJ2-7; maybe TRBD2 (5 bases). Germline loops: CDR1 SGHRS, CDR2 YFSETQ. V was clipped by 1 base and J by 9 bases, with 11 bases between them. The CDR3 totals 12 residues. CDR3 loop: CASSLSSEGQYF. The CDR3 nucleotides read TGCGCCAGCAGCTTGAGTAGCGAAGGGCAGTACTTC.

V gene TRBV5-4 combines with J gene TRBJ1-2; 8 bases agree with TRBD1. Germline V CDR1 and CDR2: SGHNT, YYREEE (reference sequence). The CDR3 runs to 15 residues. With 4 bases clipped from V and 5 bases from J, the junction kept 10 bases outside the gene matches. CDR3 loop: CASSPGGGALYGYTF. Written as DNA, the CDR3 is TGTGCCAGCAGCCCAGGGGGCGGGGCATTATATGGCTACACCTTC.

The chain is built from TRBV19 and TRBJ2-2; the D gene is possibly TRBD1 (5 bases). V lost 9 bases to trimming and J lost 0 bases, with 11 bases between them. The CDR3 totals 14 residues. The germline V gene has CDR1 LNHDA and CDR2 SQIVND (reference sequence). CDR3 region: CASRVSSNTGELFF. The CDR3 DNA is TGTGCCAGCAGGGTATCTTCGAACACCGGGGAGCTGTTTTTT.

The chain combines TRBV6-1 with TRBJ1-1, with D perhaps TRBD1 (6 bases). The germline CDR1 and CDR2 sequences are MNHNS and SASEGT. Deletions cut 2 bases from V and 8 bases from J, with 12 bases between. The CDR3 has 13 amino acids. The CDR3 region has the DNA TGTGCCAGCAGTGAATACCATGGACAGGAAGCTTTCTTT. Its translation: CASSEYHGQEAFF.

The chain joins TRBV5-1 to TRBJ1-4, with 8 positions matching TRBD1. The CDR3 covers 15 residues. V lost 4 bases to trimming and J lost 6 bases; unmatched junction nucleotides: 8. The germline V gene has CDR1 SGHRS and CDR2 YFSETQ. CDR3 sequence: CASSARTGRDEKLFF. The CDR3 DNA reads TGCGCCAGCAGCGCCCGGACAGGGAGGGATGAAAAACTGTTTTTT.

The rearrangement links TRBV2 to TRBJ1-1, with D perhaps TRBD1 (6 bases). The germline gives CDR1 SNHLY, CDR2 FYNNEI. The V gene lost 4 bases and the J gene lost 3 bases, with 15 bases spanning the gap. This CDR3 has 15 residues. DNA for the CDR3: TGTGCCAGCAGTGGGGGGGGGCGTAGCGACACTGAAGCTTTCTTT. Protein: CASSGGGRSDTEAFF.